This T cell receptor (beta chain) is from a study of blood T cells in healthy people across ages. Study-wide results and limits: The fall in TCR beta diversity per million T cells was roughly linear with age. When set beside aged donors, long-lived donors presented more naive CD4+ cells and higher diversity.

This clonotype appeared a few times. The target antigen is unknown. This could be a read error, since a much larger clone is one nucleotide away. Using a J-beta primer mix together with a sample-barcoded 5' primer, a second PCR was run for about 6 to 12 cycles. At least 2.5 million CDR3-containing paired-end reads were obtained per sample. TCRdb redid the calling of the 5' RACE reads with MiXCR, one entry per CDR3 protein. The data hold 1.5 million to 2 million distinct CDR3 sequences, with 30% to 40% observed a single time. CDR1 and CDR2 (germline): SGHRS, YFSETQ. This CDR3 region has 15 residues. The chain joins TRBV5-1 to TRBJ2-5; tentative D call: TRBD1 (6 bases). The closer fit of TRBJ2-7 to the DNA end suggests the J call may be wrong. The source is a woman aged 25 to 45 in good health. Material for sequencing was blood. The CDR3 DNA reads as TGCGCCAGCAGCTTGGAATCTGCAGGGGTCGCCGAGCAGTACTTC. Its translation is CASSLESAGVAEQYF.